The next 27 T cell receptor beta chains were all read from a single sample in a study of healthy donors' naive CD4 and CD8 T cells. A linear amplification protocol produced the TCR libraries from 400 to 550 ng of total RNA. Using its own MiXCR run on the reads, TCRdb lists one record per CDR3 protein. The sample lists around 200,000 distinct CDR3 sequences; 74% were seen once. The sequenced sample consisted of naive CD4+ and CD8+ T cells sorted from blood, pooled from several donors. Receptor source: a pool of human donors in good health; the sample pools cells from several healthy donors.

This clonotype was counted only a few times. The rearrangement uses TRBV19 and TRBJ2-1; 9 positions agree with TRBD2. Germline CDR1 reads LNHDA; CDR2 reads SQIVND (reference sequence). Germline trimming cut 6 bases from V and 5 bases from J; bases unmatched to any gene: 8. The length of the CDR3 is 15 residues. In DNA form, the CDR3 reads TGTGCCAGTAGGACACTAGCGGGTATAAACAATGAGCAGTTCTTC. Protein: CASRTLAGINNEQFF.

CDR3 sequence (DNA): TGTGCCAGCGTCGGACTCCTAAAGAACACTGAAGCTTTCTTT. As protein: CASVGLLKNTEAFF. V and J are TRBV21-1 and TRBJ1-1. TRBV21-1 is listed as a pseudogene. The CDR3 length is 14 residues.

This clonotype was observed a single time. V usage is TRBV7-2 and J usage is TRBJ2-7, with 11 bases lining up with TRBD2. V shed 1 base and J 4 bases; nucleotides not matched to a gene: 6. Germline CDR1 is SGHTA and CDR2 is FQGNSA. The CDR3 consists of 16 residues. The CDR3 DNA sequence: TGTGCCAGCAGCTTAGTATCACTAGCGGGAGAATACGAGCAGTACTTC. Protein: CASSLVSLAGEYEQYF.

This clonotype showed up just a few times. The rearrangement uses TRBV19 and TRBJ1-2, with a weak D call TRBD1 (5 bases). Germline CDR1 is LNHDA and CDR2 is SQIVND (reference sequence). The ends were cut back, 7 bases at V and 4 bases at J, with 16 bases in the middle. The CDR3 sequence is 14 residues long. The CDR3 DNA is TGTGCCAGTATGACCGGGACGGCGAGCTATGGCTACACCTTC. As protein: CASMTGTASYGYTF.

The rearrangement links TRBV2 to TRBJ1-1, with 7 bases identical to TRBD1. Germline loops: CDR1 SNHLY, CDR2 FYNNEI. V lost 7 bases, J lost 3 bases, and 8 bases stayed unmatched. The CDR3 is 14 residues long. CDR3: CASTQSTGYTEAFF. Here the CDR3 DNA reads TGTGCCAGCACCCAATCGACAGGGTACACTGAAGCTTTCTTT.

The chain carries TRBV29-1 and TRBJ2-7; 9 positions match TRBD2. The germline gives CDR1 SQVTM, CDR2 ANQGSEA. V shed 4 bases, J shed 2 bases, and the junction held 0 bases outside the gene matches. The CDR3 spans 12 residues. The CDR3 nucleotides read TGCAGCGTTGCTAGCGGGGCCTACGAGCAGTACTTC. This sequence encodes CSVASGAYEQYF.

This rearrangement joins TRBV6-1 to TRBJ2-7, with a tentative D call TRBD2 (6 bases). The germline gives CDR1 MNHNS, CDR2 SASEGT. The length of the CDR3 is 12 residues. Trimming cost V 7 bases and J 6 bases, with 13 bases left between them. As DNA, the CDR3 is TGTGCCAGCACCGAAGGGAGGAGCGAGCAGTACTTC. Translated, it gives CASTEGRSEQYF.

The V and J genes are TRBV6-5 and TRBJ1-5, with a possible D match to TRBD1 (6 bases). This CDR3 is built from 14 residues. V was clipped by 2 bases and J by 4 bases, with 9 bases between them. Germline V CDR1 and CDR2: MNHEY, SVGAGI. This chain's CDR3 is CASSYNQGNQPQHF. The DNA for the CDR3 is TGTGCCAGCAGTTACAATCAGGGGAATCAGCCCCAGCATTTT.

The chain is built from TRBV27 and TRBJ2-7; 9 positions match TRBD1. CDR1 and CDR2 from the germline V gene are MNHEY and SMNVEV (reference sequence). The CDR3 spans 14 residues. Trimming at V came to 5 bases and at J to 5 bases, leaving 7 bases not matched to a gene. This CDR3 reads CASSPGQGLNEQYV. CDR3 sequence (DNA): TGTGCCAGCAGTCCCGGACAGGGGTTAAACGAGCAGTACGTC.

The chain is built from TRBV10-3 and TRBJ1-1; D is possibly TRBD1 (5 bases). V gave up 2 bases and J gave up 2 bases, with 6 bases separating them. The CDR3 has 13 residues. Germline loops: CDR1 ENHRY, CDR2 SYGVKD. CDR3 DNA: TGTGCCATCAGTGAGGACAGAAACACTGAAGCTTTCTTT. It translates to CAISEDRNTEAFF.

The genes are TRBV11-2 and TRBJ2-3; D is uncertain. CDR3 size: 15 residues. Per the germline V gene, CDR1 is SGHAT and CDR2 is FQNNGV. V gave up 5 bases and J gave up 0 bases, with 12 bases separating them. CDR3 in amino acids: CASSPAWASTDTQYF. As DNA, the CDR3 is TGTGCCAGCAGCCCCGCCTGGGCGAGCACAGATACGCAGTATTTT.

V usage is TRBV19 and J usage is TRBJ2-6, with 7 bases matching TRBD1. This CDR3 has 19 amino acids. Germline V gene data show CDR1 as LNHDA and CDR2 as SQIVND (reference sequence). V dropped 5 bases and J dropped 1; count of bases not matched to a gene: 14. CDR3 DNA sequence: TGTGCCAGTAGTCTACAGGGGCAAACGATTAAATCTGGGGCCAACGTCCTGACTTTC. It specifies CASSLQGQTIKSGANVLTF.

This chain links TRBV10-3 with TRBJ1-2, with a tentative D call TRBD1 (6 bases). CDR1 ENHRY and CDR2 SYGVKD come from the germline V gene. This CDR3 has 13 amino acids. V was clipped by 6 bases and J by 3 bases, with 11 bases between them. The CDR3 sequence is CAISKQGYYGYTF. CDR3 sequence (DNA): TGTGCCATCAGCAAACAGGGCTACTATGGCTACACCTTC.

This clonotype was seen only once. The chain combines TRBV6-1 with TRBJ2-3, with D unresolved. This CDR3 contains 14 residues. V gave up 6 bases and J gave up 2 bases, with 12 bases separating them. Germline V CDR1 and CDR2: MNHNS, SASEGT. DNA of the CDR3: TGTGCCAGCAGGGGCCCCTTTTCCACAGATACGCAGTATTTT. As protein: CASRGPFSTDTQYF.

The J gene is TRBJ2-1, the V gene TRBV19, with TRBD2 matching 7 bases. The germline CDR1 and CDR2 sequences are LNHDA and SQIVND (reference sequence). V was clipped by 3 bases and J by 8 bases; unmatched bases: 16. CDR3 length equals 17 residues. The CDR3 loop is CASSMLPGGSVLDEQFF. DNA of the CDR3: TGTGCCAGTAGTATGCTACCGGGCGGGAGCGTTCTGGATGAGCAGTTCTTC.

V and J are TRBV4-3 and TRBJ1-2, with unresolved D. The CDR3 spans 14 residues. The germline V gene encodes CDR1 LGHNA and CDR2 YSLEER. Trimming shortened V by 0 bases and J by 8 bases, and 13 bases separated the two germline ends. The CDR3 nucleotides are TGCGCCAGCAGCCAAGATACACGGGAGGGCGGCTACACCTTC. It is translated as CASSQDTREGGYTF.

This clonotype has only one observation. The CDR3 region is CATSESDLDYGYTF. The CDR3 region has the DNA TGTGCCACCAGTGAGTCAGATCTTGACTATGGCTACACCTTC. V is TRBV24-1 and J is TRBJ1-2; D ambiguous. The CDR3 contains 14 residues. CDR1 and CDR2 from the germline V gene are KGHDR and SFDVKD. With 4 bases removed from V and 3 bases from J, the gap between germline ends came to 11 bases.

The chain joins TRBV29-1 to TRBJ1-1; D is undetermined. Deletions cut 1 base from V and 4 bases from J, with 4 bases between. The CDR3 totals 11 residues. Germline-derived CDR1 and CDR2 are SQVTM and ANQGSEA. DNA of the CDR3: TGCAGCGTTGAAGTTTTCACTGAAGCTTTCTTT. This encodes CSVEVFTEAFF. Based on the CDR3 plus reference TRBV29-1 and TRBJ1-1, the full variable domain is SAVISQKPSRDICQRGTSLTIQCQVDSQVTMMFWYRQQPGQSLTLIATANQGSEATYESGFVIDKFPISRPNLTFSTLTVSNMSPEDSSIYLCSVEVFTEAFFGQGTRLTVV.

This clonotype was observed a few times. The CDR3 sequence: CSARDTSGRNEQFF. The CDR3 DNA sequence: TGCAGTGCTAGAGATACTAGCGGGAGGAATGAGCAGTTCTTC. V is TRBV20-1 and J is TRBJ2-1, with 12 bases identical to TRBD2. Trimming cost V 0 bases and J 7 bases; bases outside gene matches: 1. The CDR3 runs to 14 residues. Germline lookup yields CDR1 DFQATT and CDR2 SNEGSKA (reference sequence).

The gene calls are TRBV30 and TRBJ1-3; D gene unclear. The CDR3 contains 13 residues. The germline V gene has CDR1 GTSNPN and CDR2 SVGIG (reference sequence). The V gene lost 4 bases and the J gene lost 0 bases, with 7 bases spanning the gap. In DNA, the CDR3 is TGTGCCTGGAAGGAGCACTCTGGAAACACCATATATTTT. Encoded protein: CAWKEHSGNTIYF.

V is TRBV12-5 and J is TRBJ2-7, with TRBD1 as a possible D gene (6 bases). The V end lost 0 bases, the J end lost 2 bases, and 14 bases lay between the germline ends. The CDR3 is made up of 16 amino acids. Germline values: CDR1 LGHNT, CDR2 FRNRAP. The CDR3 loop is CASGLVMSGDPYEQYF. The CDR3 region has the DNA TGTGCTAGTGGTTTGGTAATGTCAGGGGACCCCTACGAGCAGTACTTC.

The chain joins TRBV6-4 to TRBJ2-1; TRBD2 matches at 7 bases. Germline loops: CDR1 MRHNA, CDR2 SNTAGT. This CDR3 is built from 15 residues. Losses at the gene ends were 2 bases for V and 6 bases for J; bases not matched to a gene: 7. The CDR3 DNA follows: TGTGCCAGCAGTGACCGCGGGAGAGAGGTCAATGAGCAGTTCTTC. It encodes CASSDRGREVNEQFF.

The rearrangement links TRBV19 to TRBJ1-1; 7 nucleotides align to TRBD1. The CDR3 is 14 residues long. The germline CDR1 and CDR2 sequences are LNHDA and SQIVND (reference sequence). Germline trimming cut 6 bases from V and 0 bases from J; bases unmatched to any gene: 4. The CDR3: CASRRGQVNTEAFF. CDR3 sequence (DNA): TGTGCCAGTAGGAGAGGACAGGTGAACACTGAAGCTTTCTTT.

This clonotype came up a few times. This chain joins TRBV5-1 and TRBJ2-1; 7 bases match TRBD1. The CDR3 consists of 14 residues. CDR1 and CDR2 (germline): SGHRS, YFSETQ. Unmatched junction bases numbered 4, after V lost 0 bases and J lost 7 bases. The CDR3 nucleotides are TGCGCCAGCAGCTTGGACAGGGGCTGGAATGAGCAGTTCTTC. As protein: CASSLDRGWNEQFF. The full variable domain, with the rest looked up from reference TRBV5-1 and TRBJ2-1, is KAGVTQTPRYLIKTRGQQVTLSCSPISGHRSVSWYQQTPGQGLQFLFEYFSETQRNKGNFPGRFSGRQFSNSRSEMNVSTLELGDSALYLCASSLDRGWNEQFFGPGTRLTVL.

This clonotype is a singleton in its sample. This chain links TRBV19 with TRBJ1-1; no definite D call. Trimming removed 7 bases at V and 1 base at J, with 10 bases between. CDR3 length: 13 amino acids. Germline V gene sequence: CDR1 LNHDA, CDR2 SQIVND (reference sequence). The CDR3 loop reads CASMIRENTEAFF. CDR3 coding DNA: TGTGCCAGTATGATTCGGGAGAACACTGAAGCTTTCTTT.

This chain joins TRBV6-2 or TRBV6-3 and TRBJ2-7; weak D call: TRBD1 (5 bases). This CDR3 comprises 14 residues. V dropped 6 bases and J dropped 2 bases, with 14 bases sitting between them. Germline CDR1 reads MNHEY; CDR2 reads SVGEGT. The CDR3 region has the DNA TGTGCCAGCAGCTGGGCAAACAGGCCCTACGAGCAGTACGTC. This gives the protein CASSWANRPYEQYV.

The chain couples TRBV29-1 to TRBJ2-2; TRBD1 might be the D (6 bases). Trimming stripped 4 bases from V and 2 bases from J, with 14 bases between. The CDR3 runs to 15 residues. From germline, CDR1 is SQVTM and CDR2 ANQGSEA. As DNA, the CDR3 is TGCAGCGTTGCGGTGAGGGGGACAAACACCGGGGAGCTGTTTTTT. It is translated as CSVAVRGTNTGELFF.